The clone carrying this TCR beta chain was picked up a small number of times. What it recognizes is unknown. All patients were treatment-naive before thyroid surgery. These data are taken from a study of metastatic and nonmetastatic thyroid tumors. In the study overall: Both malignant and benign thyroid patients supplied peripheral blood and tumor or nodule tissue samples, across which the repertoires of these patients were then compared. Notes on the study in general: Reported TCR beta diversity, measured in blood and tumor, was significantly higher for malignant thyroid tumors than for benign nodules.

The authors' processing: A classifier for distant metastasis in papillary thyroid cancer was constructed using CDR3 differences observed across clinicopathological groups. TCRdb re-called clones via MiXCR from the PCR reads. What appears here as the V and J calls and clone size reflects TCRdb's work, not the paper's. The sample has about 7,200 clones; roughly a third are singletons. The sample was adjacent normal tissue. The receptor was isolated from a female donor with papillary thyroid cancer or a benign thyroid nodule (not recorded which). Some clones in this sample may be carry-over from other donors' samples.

The CDR3 here is CASSVDGRLDTQYF. The DNA for the CDR3 is TGTGCCAGCAGCGTAGATGGTAGGCTAGATACGCAGTATTTT. This chain joins TRBV9 and TRBJ2-3, with unresolved D. The length of the CDR3 is 14 residues. Germline CDR1 is SGDLS and CDR2 is YYNGEE. V was pared by 0 bases and J by 5 bases, with 10 bases between.